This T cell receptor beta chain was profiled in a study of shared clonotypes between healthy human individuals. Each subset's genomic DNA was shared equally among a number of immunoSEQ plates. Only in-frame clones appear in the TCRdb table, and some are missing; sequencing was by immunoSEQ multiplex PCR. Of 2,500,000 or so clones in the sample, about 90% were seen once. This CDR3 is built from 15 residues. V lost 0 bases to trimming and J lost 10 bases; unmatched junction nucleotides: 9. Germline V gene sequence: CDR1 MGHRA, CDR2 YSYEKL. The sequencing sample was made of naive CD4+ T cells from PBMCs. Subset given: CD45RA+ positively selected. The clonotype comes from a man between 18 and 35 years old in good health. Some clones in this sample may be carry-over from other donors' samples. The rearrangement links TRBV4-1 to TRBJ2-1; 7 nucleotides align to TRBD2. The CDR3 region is CASSQDEGGAREQFF. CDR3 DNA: TGCGCCAGCAGCCAAGATGAGGGAGGGGCTCGGGAGCAGTTCTTC.